This TCR beta chain was obtained from a study of control samples from healthy donors and cancer patients. Germline-derived CDR1 and CDR2 are SGHVS and FNYEAQ. There are 16 residues in the CDR3. Trimming removed 1 base at V and 3 bases at J, with 13 bases between. Clones were read by immunoSEQ multiplex PCR, and TCRdb kept only the in-frame ones, dropping some. The sample includes about 170,000 clones, around 93% of them seen just once. This receptor was obtained from a woman aged 55-69 years in good health. This rearrangement joins TRBV7-6 to TRBJ1-5, with D hard to call. Sequenced input: blood. The CDR3 nucleotides are TGTGCCAGCAGCTTAGTTCCCTACCCTCCCAATCAGCCCCAGCATTTT. Translating it yields CASSLVPYPPNQPQHF.